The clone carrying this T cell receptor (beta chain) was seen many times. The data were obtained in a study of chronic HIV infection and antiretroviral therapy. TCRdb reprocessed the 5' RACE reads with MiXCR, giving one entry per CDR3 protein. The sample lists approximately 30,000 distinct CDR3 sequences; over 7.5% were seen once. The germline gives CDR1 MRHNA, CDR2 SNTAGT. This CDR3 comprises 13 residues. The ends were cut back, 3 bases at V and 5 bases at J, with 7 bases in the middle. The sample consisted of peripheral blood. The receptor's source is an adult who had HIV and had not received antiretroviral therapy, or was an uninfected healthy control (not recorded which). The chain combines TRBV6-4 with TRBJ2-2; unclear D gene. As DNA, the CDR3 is TGTGCCAGCAGTGAGAAAGAAACCGGGGAGCTGTTTTTT. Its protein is CASSEKETGELFF.